This TCR beta chain was recovered during a study of blood T cell repertoires in COVID-19. Sequenced by immunoSEQ multiplex PCR; TCRdb stores in-frame clones only, minus some. The data contain a few hundred thousand clones, about 88% of them seen just once; the ten biggest clones take up about a tenth. Germline lookup yields CDR1 LGHDT and CDR2 YNNKEL (reference sequence). The CDR3 spans 15 residues. Trimming removed 4 bases from V and 2 bases from J; junction bases left unmatched: 6. The sequencing input was peripheral blood. The clonotype originates from a woman aged 45-59 years with COVID-19, enrolled during active disease. V and J are TRBV3-1 (or the pseudogene TRBV3-2) and TRBJ2-5, with 8 bases lining up with TRBD2. CDR3 sequence: CASSLGTRRQETQYF. The CDR3 nucleotides are TGTGCCAGCAGCCTCGGGACTAGAAGACAAGAGACCCAGTACTTC.